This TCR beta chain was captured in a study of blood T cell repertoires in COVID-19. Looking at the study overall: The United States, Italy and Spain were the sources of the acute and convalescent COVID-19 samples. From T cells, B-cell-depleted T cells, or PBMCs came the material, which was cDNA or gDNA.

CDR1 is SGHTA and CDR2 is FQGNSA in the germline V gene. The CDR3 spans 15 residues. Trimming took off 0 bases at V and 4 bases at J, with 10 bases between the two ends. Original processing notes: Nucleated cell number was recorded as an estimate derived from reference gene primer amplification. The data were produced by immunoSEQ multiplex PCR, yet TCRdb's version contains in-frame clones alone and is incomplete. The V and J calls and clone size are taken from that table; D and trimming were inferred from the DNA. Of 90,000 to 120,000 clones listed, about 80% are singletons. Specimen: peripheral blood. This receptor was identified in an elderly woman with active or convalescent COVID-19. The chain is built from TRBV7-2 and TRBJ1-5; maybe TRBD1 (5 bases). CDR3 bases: TGTGCCAGCAGCTTAGCGGGGGGTAGGAATCAGCCCCAGCATTTT. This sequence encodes CASSLAGGRNQPQHF.